This section outlines one T cell receptor beta chain sequence together with its context. These data come from a study of OX40 agonist ivuxolimab in advanced cancers. Study at large: The dose of intravenous ivuxolimab that patients received every 2 weeks ranged from 0.01 to 10 mg/kg.

Measured with immunoSEQ multiplex PCR; TCRdb has only the in-frame clones, and not every one. Among 150,000 to 190,000 clones listed, approximately 94% were seen once. The V and J ends lost 0 bases and 6 bases respectively, with 19 bases between them. Germline CDR1 and CDR2: SGDLS and YYNGEE. CDR3 size: 17 residues. This clonotype was sampled from an adult with an advanced solid tumor such as melanoma, head and neck, liver or kidney cancer. V and J are TRBV9 and TRBJ2-1, with TRBD1 as a possible D gene (5 bases). The specimen was CD4+ or CD8+ T cells sorted from blood, collected in a trial of the OX40 agonist ivuxolimab. In DNA, the CDR3 is TGTGCCAGCAGCGTAGTGGGTCAGGCCGCAGGGTTCAATGAGCAGTTCTTC. It translates to CASSVVGQAAGFNEQFF.